This entry describes one T cell receptor (beta chain). The ends were cut back, 6 bases at V and 1 base at J, with 7 bases in the middle. Per the germline V gene, CDR1 is SEHNR and CDR2 is FQNEAQ (reference sequence). This CDR3 spans 14 amino acids. Treatment defined: about 20 received Ad26.COV2.S at low or high dose, single or two shots; 5 received placebo; per-sample allocation not given. All samples were drawn on day 63, counting from the first vaccine or placebo injection. This sample is drawn from a study of Ad26.COV2.S vaccination and SARS-CoV-2 variants. The method was immunoSEQ multiplex PCR; TCRdb's version includes in-frame clones alone and lacks a portion of them. The sample lists around 450,000 clones; roughly 87% were seen once.

This TCR derives from a person between 18 and 65 years old who received the Ad26.COV2.S COVID-19 vaccine or a placebo. The sample in question was peripheral blood, obtained in a trial of Ad26.COV2.S vaccine versus placebo. This chain links TRBV7-9 with TRBJ2-6; no reliable D call. CDR3 protein: CASRIGSGANVLTF. In DNA form, the CDR3 reads TGTGCCAGCAGGATAGGGTCTGGGGCCAACGTCCTGACTTTC. Together with reference TRBV7-9 and TRBJ2-6, the CDR3 gives the full variable domain: DTGVSQNPRHKITKRGQNVTFRCDPISEHNRLYWYRQTLGQGPEFLTYFQNEAQLEKSRLLSDRFSAERPKGSFSTLEIQRTEQGDSAMYLCASRIGSGANVLTFGAGSRLTVL.